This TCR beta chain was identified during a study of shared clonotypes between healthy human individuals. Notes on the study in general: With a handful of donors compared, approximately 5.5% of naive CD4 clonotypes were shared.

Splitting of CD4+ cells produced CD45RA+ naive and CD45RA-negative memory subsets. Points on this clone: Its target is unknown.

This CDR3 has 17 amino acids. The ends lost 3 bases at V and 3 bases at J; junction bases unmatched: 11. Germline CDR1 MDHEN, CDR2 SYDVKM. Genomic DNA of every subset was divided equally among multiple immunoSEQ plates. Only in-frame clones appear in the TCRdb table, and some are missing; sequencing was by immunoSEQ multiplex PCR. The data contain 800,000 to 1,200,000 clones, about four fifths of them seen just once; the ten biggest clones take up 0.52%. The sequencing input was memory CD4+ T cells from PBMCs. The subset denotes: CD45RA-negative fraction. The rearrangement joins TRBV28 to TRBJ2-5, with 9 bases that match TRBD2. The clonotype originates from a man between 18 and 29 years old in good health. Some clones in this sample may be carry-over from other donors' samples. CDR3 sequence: CASSFGLAGAPKETQYF. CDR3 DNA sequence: TGTGCCAGCAGTTTTGGGTTAGCGGGGGCCCCTAAAGAGACCCAGTACTTC. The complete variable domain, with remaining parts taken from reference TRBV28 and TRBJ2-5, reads DVKVTQSSRYLVKRTGEKVFLECVQDMDHENMFWYRQDPGLGLRLIYFSYDVKMKEKGDIPEGYSVSREKKERFSLILESASTNQTSMYLCASSFGLAGAPKETQYFGPGTRLLVL.